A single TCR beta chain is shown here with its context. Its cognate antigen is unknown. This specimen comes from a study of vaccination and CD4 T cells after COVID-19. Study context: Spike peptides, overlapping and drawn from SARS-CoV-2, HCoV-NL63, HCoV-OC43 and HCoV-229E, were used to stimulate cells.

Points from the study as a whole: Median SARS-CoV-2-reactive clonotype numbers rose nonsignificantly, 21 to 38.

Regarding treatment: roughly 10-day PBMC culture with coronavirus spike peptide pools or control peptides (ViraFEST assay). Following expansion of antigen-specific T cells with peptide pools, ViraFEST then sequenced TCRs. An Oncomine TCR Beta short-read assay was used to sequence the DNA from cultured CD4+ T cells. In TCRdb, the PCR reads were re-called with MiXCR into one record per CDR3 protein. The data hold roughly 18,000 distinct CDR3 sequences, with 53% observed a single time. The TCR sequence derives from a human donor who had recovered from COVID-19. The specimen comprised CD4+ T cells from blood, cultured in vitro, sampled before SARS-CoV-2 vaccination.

The CDR3 loop is CASSSTPGPTQYF. The DNA for the CDR3 is TGTGCCAGCAGCTCTACCCCGGGTCCCACGCAGTATTTT. V is TRBV7-9 and J is TRBJ2-3, with unresolved D. CDR1 is SEHNR, CDR2 FQNEAQ, per germline (reference sequence). V lost 4 bases to trimming and J lost 9 bases, with 14 bases between them. CDR3 length: 13 residues.